The 17 T cell receptor beta chains given below trace back to one sample, sequenced in a study of Graves' ophthalmopathy and Graves' hyperthyroidism. The TCR beta CDR3 regions underwent amplification from RNA transcripts. RT-PCR was first run with HTBI primers, then multiplex PCR in a second round. TCRdb re-derived calls from the multiplex PCR reads in MiXCR, one entry per CDR3 protein. The sample lists about 370,000 distinct CDR3 sequences, 17% occurring once. Sequencing input: peripheral blood. The receptors come from an adult woman with stable Graves' hyperthyroidism.

At least ten counts were recorded for this clonotype. The J gene is TRBJ1-1, the V gene TRBV27; D gene uncertain. The CDR3 is 14 amino acids. The germline V gene encodes CDR1 MNHEY and CDR2 SMNVEV (reference sequence). Deletions cut 6 bases from V and 1 base from J, with 12 bases between. In nucleotides, the CDR3 is TGTGCCAGCAGCTCAGCCGTAGGGAACACTGAAGCTTTCTTT. This encodes CASSSAVGNTEAFF.

This clonotype was seen repeatedly, ten times or more. This may stem from a read error, because a much larger clone lies one nucleotide away. The V call is TRBV20-1, the J call TRBJ1-1, with 8 bases aligning to TRBD1. The CDR3 loop spans 13 amino acids. Germline V gene lookup returns CDR1 DFQATT and CDR2 SNEGSKA (reference sequence). With 3 bases clipped from V and 1 base from J, the junction kept 1 base outside the gene matches. CDR3 region: CSARTGENTEAFF. As DNA, the CDR3 is TGCAGTGCTAGGACAGGGGAGAACACTGAAGCTTTCTTT.

This clonotype showed up many times. The chain has TRBV28 and TRBJ2-2; tentative D call: TRBD2 (6 bases). V was clipped by 1 base and J by 1 base, with 13 bases between them. Germline CDR1 MDHEN, CDR2 SYDVKM. CDR3 length: 17 amino acids. DNA for the CDR3: TGTGCCAGCAGTTTATTTGGGCGGGATAAGAACACCGGGGAGCTGTTTTTT. Its translation: CASSLFGRDKNTGELFF.

This clonotype came up many times. The chain employs TRBV27 and TRBJ2-7; the match to TRBD2 covers 12 bases. The CDR3 totals 16 residues. CDR1 and CDR2 from the germline V gene are MNHEY and SMNVEV (reference sequence). Germline trimming cut 3 bases from V and 2 bases from J; bases unmatched to any gene: 5. Written as DNA, the CDR3 is TGTGCCAGCAGTTTCCTAGCGGGAGGGCAACCCTACGAGCAGTACTTC. Protein: CASSFLAGGQPYEQYF.

A single count supports this clonotype. The V call is TRBV7-2, the J call TRBJ2-2; 8 positions agree with TRBD2. V lost 0 bases, J lost 0 bases, and 9 bases stayed unmatched. Germline V gene sequence: CDR1 SGHTA, CDR2 FQGNSA. There are 19 residues in the CDR3. The CDR3 nucleotides are TGTGCCAGCAGCTTAGCGCGGGGGGTAGCGGGATCGAACACCGGGGAGCTGTTTTTT. This gives the protein CASSLARGVAGSNTGELFF.

There are many counts of this clonotype. The J gene is TRBJ2-7, the V gene TRBV5-1; TRBD1 or TRBD2 may be the D gene (5 bases each). Trimming removed 4 bases from V and 2 bases from J, with 13 bases in between. Germline CDR1 reads SGHRS; CDR2 reads YFSETQ. The CDR3 contains 14 residues. The CDR3 coding sequence is TGCGCCAGCAGCGCGACCGGGACCGCCTACGAGCAGTACTTC. Residues: CASSATGTAYEQYF. Supplemented by reference TRBV5-1 and TRBJ2-7, the full variable domain reads KAGVTQTPRYLIKTRGQQVTLSCSPISGHRSVSWYQQTPGQGLQFLFEYFSETQRNKGNFPGRFSGRQFSNSRSEMNVSTLELGDSALYLCASSATGTAYEQYFGPGTRLTVT.

This clonotype was found many times. The chain recombines TRBV10-3 with TRBJ2-2, with a tentative D call TRBD1 (5 bases). V dropped 3 bases and J dropped 10 bases, with 6 bases sitting between them. The germline CDR1 and CDR2 sequences are ENHRY and SYGVKD. CDR3 length: 11 amino acids. CDR3 DNA: TGTGCCATCAGTGACAGGGAGGAGCTGTTTTTT. It yields the protein CAISDREELFF.

The table lists this clonotype with many counts. The rearrangement links TRBV12-3 or TRBV12-4 to TRBJ2-7; D may correspond to TRBD1 or TRBD2 (5 bases each). The CDR3 has 12 amino acids. The V end lost 6 bases, the J end lost 4 bases, and 10 bases lay between the germline ends. The CDR3 sequence: CASRGTPYEQYF. The CDR3 DNA reads as TGTGCCAGCAGGGGGACGCCATACGAGCAGTACTTC.

This clonotype was found once. The chain couples TRBV12-3 or TRBV12-4 to TRBJ1-1, with 7 bases fitting TRBD1. V trimming: 3 bases; J trimming: 6 bases; junction bases outside the gene matches: 4. The CDR3 contains 13 residues. The DNA for the CDR3 is TGTGCCAGCAGTTTCCAGGGGGAATCTGAAGCTTTCTTT. It codes for CASSFQGESEAFF.

Turning to this clonotype: Since a much larger clone is just one base distant, this may be a read error. The genes are TRBV24-1 and TRBJ2-1, with 8 bases fitting TRBD2. There are 15 residues in the CDR3. Per the germline V gene, CDR1 is KGHDR and CDR2 is SFDVKD. The CDR3 DNA reads as TGTGCCACCAGCGATAGCGGGACCTCCTACAATGAGAAGTTCTTC. Its translation is CATSDSGTSYNEKFF.

This clonotype was recorded at least ten times. J is TRBJ2-7 and V is TRBV28; no reliable D call. Germline CDR1 and CDR2: MDHEN and SYDVKM. The germline V and J ends were trimmed by 3 bases and 2 bases, with 8 bases remaining between them. There are 13 residues in the CDR3. CDR3 in amino acids: CASSFRNAYEQYF. CDR3 in DNA: TGTGCCAGCAGTTTTAGAAATGCCTACGAGCAGTACTTC.

This clonotype has at least ten counts. The chain carries TRBV9 and TRBJ1-2; 8 bases map to TRBD1. CDR3 length: 15 amino acids. Germline trimming cut 0 bases from V and 7 bases from J; bases unmatched to any gene: 8. Germline V gene data show CDR1 as SGDLS and CDR2 as YYNGEE. Here the CDR3 reads CASSVEGQGAVGYTF. CDR3 nucleotides: TGTGCCAGCAGCGTAGAAGGGCAGGGGGCGGTTGGCTACACCTTC. The full variable domain, completed using reference TRBV9 and TRBJ1-2, is DSGVTQTPKHLITATGQRVTLRCSPRSGDLSVYWYQQSLDQGLQFLIQYYNGEERAKGNILERFSAQQFPDLHSELNLSSLELGDSALYFCASSVEGQGAVGYTFGSGTRLTVV.

This clonotype was seen ten or more times. The chain employs TRBV12-5 and TRBJ2-6, with 7 bases aligning to TRBD1. Germline V lookup: CDR1 LGHNT, CDR2 FRNRAP. After removal of 9 bases from V and 4 bases from J, the junction contained 6 bases not matched to a gene. This CDR3 comprises 14 residues. The CDR3 sequence: CASRTGDGANVLTF. CDR3 DNA: TGTGCTAGCCGCACAGGGGACGGGGCCAACGTCCTGACTTTC.

This clonotype was counted many times. The V call is TRBV29-1, the J call TRBJ2-7; 9 bases agree with TRBD1. CDR3 length equals 16 residues. Germline V gene lookup returns CDR1 SQVTM and CDR2 ANQGSEA. Trimming cost V 6 bases and J 2 bases; bases outside gene matches: 14. The CDR3 DNA reads TGCAGCGTCACCGAAGGGGAGACAGGGGGTGCCTACGAGCAGTACTTC. Encoded protein: CSVTEGETGGAYEQYF.

This clonotype has at least ten counts. The rearrangement uses TRBV12-3 or TRBV12-4 and TRBJ1-5; no clear D gene. Trimming removed 2 bases from V and 5 bases from J, with 10 bases in between. CDR3 length: 14 residues. The CDR3 region has the DNA TGTGCCAGCAGTTTACGCACAGCCCATCAGCCCCAGCATTTT. Protein: CASSLRTAHQPQHF.

This clonotype has at least ten counts. The V and J genes are TRBV19 and TRBJ2-7; 9 nucleotides line up with TRBD1. The germline V gene encodes CDR1 LNHDA and CDR2 SQIVND (reference sequence). CDR3 length: 15 amino acids. V lost 6 bases and J lost 3; bases outside the gene matches: 9. For the CDR3, the DNA is TGTGCCAGTAGCCTCGTCCGGGACAGGGACTACGAGCAGTACTTC. This encodes CASSLVRDRDYEQYF. Complete variable domain (other parts from reference TRBV19 and TRBJ2-7): DGGITQSPKYLFRKEGQNVTLSCEQNLNHDAMYWYRQDPGQGLRLIYYSQIVNDFQKGDIAEGYSVSREKKESFPLTVTSAQKNPTAFYLCASSLVRDRDYEQYFGPGTRLTVT.

This clonotype occurred a few times. A junction boundary mismatches the germline segment, possibly from a read error. This chain uses TRBV7-9 with TRBJ2-4; 10 bases match TRBD2. The CDR3 consists of 15 residues. Germline lookup yields CDR1 SEHNR and CDR2 FQNEAQ (reference sequence). In DNA form, the CDR3 reads TGTGCCAGCAGCTACGGGACTAGCGACAAAAACATTAAGTACTTC. Its protein is CASSYGTSDKNIKYF.